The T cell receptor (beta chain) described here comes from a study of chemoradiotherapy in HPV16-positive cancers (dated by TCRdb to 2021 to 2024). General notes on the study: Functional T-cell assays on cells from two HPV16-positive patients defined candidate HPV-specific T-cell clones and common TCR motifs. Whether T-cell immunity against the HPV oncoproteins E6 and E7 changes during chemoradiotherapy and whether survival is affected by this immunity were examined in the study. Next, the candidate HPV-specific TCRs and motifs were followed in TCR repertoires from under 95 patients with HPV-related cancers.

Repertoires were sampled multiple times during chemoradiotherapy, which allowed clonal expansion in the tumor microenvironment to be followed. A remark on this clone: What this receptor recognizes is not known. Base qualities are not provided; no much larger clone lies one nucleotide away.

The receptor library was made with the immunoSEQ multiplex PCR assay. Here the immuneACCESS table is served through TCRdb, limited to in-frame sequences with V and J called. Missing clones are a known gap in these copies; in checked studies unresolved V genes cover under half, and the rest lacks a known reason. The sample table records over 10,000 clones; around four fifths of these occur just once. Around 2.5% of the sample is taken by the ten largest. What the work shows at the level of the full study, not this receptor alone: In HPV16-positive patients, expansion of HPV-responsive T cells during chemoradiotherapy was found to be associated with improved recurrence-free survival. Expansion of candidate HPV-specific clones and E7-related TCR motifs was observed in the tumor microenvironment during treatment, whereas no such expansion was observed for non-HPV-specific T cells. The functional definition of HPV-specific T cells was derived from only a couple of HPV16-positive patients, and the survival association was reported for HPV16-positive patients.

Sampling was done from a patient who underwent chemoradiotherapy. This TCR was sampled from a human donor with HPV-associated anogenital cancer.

The nucleotide sequence is given as TGTGCCAGCAGTGAAGGGCAGGTGGCTGGAAACACCATATATTTT. Its coded protein is CASSEGQVAGNTIYF. The V and J segments used are TRBV25-1 and TRBJ1-3, with no confidently assigned D gene. The CDR3 runs 15 amino acids, cysteine and phenylalanine included. Just CDR3 DNA is preserved here, 45 bases in frame from base 1. Trimming at the junction amounts to 2 bases on V and 2 bases on J, and the germline ends lie 10 bases apart. Looking up the germline V gene yields CDR1 MGHDK and CDR2 SYGVNS.